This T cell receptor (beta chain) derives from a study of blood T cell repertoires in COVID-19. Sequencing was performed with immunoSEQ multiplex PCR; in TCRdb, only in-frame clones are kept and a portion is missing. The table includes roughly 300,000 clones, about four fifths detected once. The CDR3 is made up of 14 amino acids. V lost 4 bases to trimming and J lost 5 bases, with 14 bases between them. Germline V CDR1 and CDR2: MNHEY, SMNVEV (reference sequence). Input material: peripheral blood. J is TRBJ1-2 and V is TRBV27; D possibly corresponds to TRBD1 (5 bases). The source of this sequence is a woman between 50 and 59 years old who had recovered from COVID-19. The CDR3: CASSSSVGGYGYTF. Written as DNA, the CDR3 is TGTGCCAGCAGTTCCTCTGTCGGGGGGTATGGCTACACCTTC.